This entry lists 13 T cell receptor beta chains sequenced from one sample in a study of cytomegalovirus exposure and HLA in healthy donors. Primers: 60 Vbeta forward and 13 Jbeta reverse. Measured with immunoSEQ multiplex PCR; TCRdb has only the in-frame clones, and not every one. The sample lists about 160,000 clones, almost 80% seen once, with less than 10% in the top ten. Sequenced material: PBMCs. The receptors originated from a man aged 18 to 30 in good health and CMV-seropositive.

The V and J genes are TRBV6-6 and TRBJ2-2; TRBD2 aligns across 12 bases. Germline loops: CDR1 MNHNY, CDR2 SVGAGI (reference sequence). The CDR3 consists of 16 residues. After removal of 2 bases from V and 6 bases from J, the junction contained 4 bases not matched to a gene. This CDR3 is CASSYSLAGGPGELFF. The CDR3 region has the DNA TGTGCCAGCAGTTACAGTCTAGCGGGAGGGCCCGGGGAGCTGTTTTTT.

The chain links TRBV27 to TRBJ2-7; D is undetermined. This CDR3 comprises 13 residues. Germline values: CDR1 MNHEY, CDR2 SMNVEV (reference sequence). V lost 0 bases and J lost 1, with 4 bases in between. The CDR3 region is CASSLSQSYEQYF. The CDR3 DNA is TGTGCCAGCAGTTTATCTCAGTCCTACGAGCAGTACTTC.

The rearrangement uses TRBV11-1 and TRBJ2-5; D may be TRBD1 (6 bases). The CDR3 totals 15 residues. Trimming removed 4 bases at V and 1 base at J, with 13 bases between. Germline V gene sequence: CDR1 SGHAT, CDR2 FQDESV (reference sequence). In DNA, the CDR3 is TGTGCCAGCAGCTCCATACTGACAGGCCAAGAGACCCAGTACTTC. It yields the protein CASSSILTGQETQYF.

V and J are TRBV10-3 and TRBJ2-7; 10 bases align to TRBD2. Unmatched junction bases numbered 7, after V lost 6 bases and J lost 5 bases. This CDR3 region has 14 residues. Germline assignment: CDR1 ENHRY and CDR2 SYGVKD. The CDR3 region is CAIRPSGRDNEQYF. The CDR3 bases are TGTGCCATCAGGCCTAGCGGGAGAGACAACGAGCAGTACTTC.

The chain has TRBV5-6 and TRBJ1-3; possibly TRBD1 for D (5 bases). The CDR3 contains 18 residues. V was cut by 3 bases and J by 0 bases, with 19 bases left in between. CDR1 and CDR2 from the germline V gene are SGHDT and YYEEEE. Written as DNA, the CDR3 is TGTGCCAGCAGCTGGGGGGTAGGGGATGGAGACTCTGGAAACACCATATATTTT. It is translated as CASSWGVGDGDSGNTIYF. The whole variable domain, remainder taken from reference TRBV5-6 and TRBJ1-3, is DAGVTQSPTHLIKTRGQQVTLRCSPKSGHDTVSWYQQALGQGPQFIFQYYEEEERQRGNFPDRFSGHQFPNYSSELNVNALLLGDSALYLCASSWGVGDGDSGNTIYFGEGSWLTVV.

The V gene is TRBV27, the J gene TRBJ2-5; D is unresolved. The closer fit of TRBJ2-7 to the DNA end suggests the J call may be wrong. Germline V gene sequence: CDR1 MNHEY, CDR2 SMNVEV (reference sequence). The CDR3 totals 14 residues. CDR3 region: CASSLSGFGYEQYF. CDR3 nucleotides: TGTGCCAGCAGTTTGTCCGGGTTCGGCTACGAGCAGTACTTC.

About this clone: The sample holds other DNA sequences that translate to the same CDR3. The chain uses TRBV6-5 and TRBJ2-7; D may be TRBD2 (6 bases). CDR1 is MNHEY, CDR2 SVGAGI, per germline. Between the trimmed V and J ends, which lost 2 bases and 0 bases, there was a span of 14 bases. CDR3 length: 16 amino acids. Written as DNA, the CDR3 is TGTGCCAGCAGTTACCTCGGAGGGTGGGGCTCCTACGAGCAGTACTTC. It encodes CASSYLGGWGSYEQYF.

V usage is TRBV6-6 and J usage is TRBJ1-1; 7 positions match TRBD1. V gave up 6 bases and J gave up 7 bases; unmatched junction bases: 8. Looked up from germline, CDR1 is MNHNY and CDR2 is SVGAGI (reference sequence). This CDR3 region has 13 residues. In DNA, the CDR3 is TGTGCCAGCAGACAAACAGGGGATCTTGAAGCTTTCTTT. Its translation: CASRQTGDLEAFF.

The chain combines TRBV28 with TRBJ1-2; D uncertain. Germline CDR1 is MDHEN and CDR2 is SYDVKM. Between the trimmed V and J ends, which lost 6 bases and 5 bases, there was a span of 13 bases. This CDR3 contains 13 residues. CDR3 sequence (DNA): TGTGCCAGCAGGCGGGCACCGGCTTATGGCTACACCTTC. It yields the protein CASRRAPAYGYTF.

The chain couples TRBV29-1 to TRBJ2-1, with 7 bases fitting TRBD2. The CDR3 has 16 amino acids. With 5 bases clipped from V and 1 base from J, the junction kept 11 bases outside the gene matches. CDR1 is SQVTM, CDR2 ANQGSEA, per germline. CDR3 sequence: CSVLGGSPRSYNEQFF. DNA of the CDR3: TGCAGCGTTCTGGGCGGGAGCCCCAGGTCCTACAATGAGCAGTTCTTC.

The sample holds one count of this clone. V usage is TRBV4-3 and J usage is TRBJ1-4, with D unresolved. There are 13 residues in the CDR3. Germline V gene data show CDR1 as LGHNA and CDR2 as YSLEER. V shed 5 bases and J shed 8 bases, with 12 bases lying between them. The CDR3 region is CASSTRIGEKLFF. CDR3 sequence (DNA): TGCGCCAGCAGCACGCGGATTGGGGAAAAACTGTTTTTT.

CDR3 nucleotide sequence: TGTGCCAGCAGCTTAGGCCTAGATGAGGGAAAACTGTTTTTT. As protein: CASSLGLDEGKLFF. The chain links TRBV13 to TRBJ1-4; no firm D call. Germline CDR1 is PRHDT and CDR2 is FYEKMQ (reference sequence). V was trimmed by 0 bases and J by 10 bases, leaving 12 bases between them. CDR3 length: 14 amino acids.

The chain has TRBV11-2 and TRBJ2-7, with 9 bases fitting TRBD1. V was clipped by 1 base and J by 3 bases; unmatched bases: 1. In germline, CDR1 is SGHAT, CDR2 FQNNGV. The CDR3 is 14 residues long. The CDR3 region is CASSLGDRDYEQYF. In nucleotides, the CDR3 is TGTGCCAGCAGCTTAGGGGACAGGGACTACGAGCAGTACTTC.